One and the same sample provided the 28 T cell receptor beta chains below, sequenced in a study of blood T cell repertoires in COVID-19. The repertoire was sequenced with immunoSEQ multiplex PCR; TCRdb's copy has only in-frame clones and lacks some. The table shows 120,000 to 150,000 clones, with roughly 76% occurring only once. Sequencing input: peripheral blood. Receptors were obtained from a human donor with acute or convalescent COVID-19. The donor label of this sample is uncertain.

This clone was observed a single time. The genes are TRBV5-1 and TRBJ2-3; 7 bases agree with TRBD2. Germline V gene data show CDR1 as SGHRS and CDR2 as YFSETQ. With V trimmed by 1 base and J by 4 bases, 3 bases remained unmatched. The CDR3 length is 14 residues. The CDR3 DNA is TGCGCCAGCAGCTTGACCGCGGGGGCAGATACGCAGTATTTT. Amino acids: CASSLTAGADTQYF.

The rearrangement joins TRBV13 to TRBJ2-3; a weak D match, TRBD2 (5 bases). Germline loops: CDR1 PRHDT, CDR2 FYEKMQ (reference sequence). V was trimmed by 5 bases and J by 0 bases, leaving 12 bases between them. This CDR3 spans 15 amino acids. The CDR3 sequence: CASSPLGLSTDTQYF. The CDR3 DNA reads TGTGCCAGCAGCCCATTAGGACTCAGCACAGATACGCAGTATTTT.

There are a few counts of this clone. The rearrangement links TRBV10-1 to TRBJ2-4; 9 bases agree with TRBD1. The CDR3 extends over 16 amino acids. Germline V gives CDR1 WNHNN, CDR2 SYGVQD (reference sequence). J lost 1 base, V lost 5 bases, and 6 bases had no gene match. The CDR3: CASSPGDRGAKNIQYF. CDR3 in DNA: TGCGCCAGCAGTCCGGGAGACAGGGGGGCCAAAAACATTCAGTACTTC.

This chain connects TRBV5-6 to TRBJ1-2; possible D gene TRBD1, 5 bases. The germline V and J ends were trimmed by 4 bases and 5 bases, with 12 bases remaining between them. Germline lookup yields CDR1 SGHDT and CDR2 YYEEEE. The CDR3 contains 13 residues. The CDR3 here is CASSDSPTYGYTF. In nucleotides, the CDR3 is TGTGCCAGCAGCGACAGCCCCACGTATGGCTACACCTTC.

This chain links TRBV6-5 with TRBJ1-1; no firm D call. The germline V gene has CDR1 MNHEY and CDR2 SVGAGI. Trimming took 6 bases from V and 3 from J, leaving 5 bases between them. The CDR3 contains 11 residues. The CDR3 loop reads CASRRDTEAFF. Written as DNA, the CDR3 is TGTGCCAGCAGGAGGGACACTGAAGCTTTCTTT.

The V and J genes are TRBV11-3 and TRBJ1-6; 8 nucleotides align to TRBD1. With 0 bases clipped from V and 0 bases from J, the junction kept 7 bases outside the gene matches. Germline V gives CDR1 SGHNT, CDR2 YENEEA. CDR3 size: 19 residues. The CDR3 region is CASSLDYRGDSSYNSPLHF. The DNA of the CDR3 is TGTGCCAGCAGCTTAGATTACAGGGGGGATAGCTCCTATAATTCACCCCTCCACTTT.

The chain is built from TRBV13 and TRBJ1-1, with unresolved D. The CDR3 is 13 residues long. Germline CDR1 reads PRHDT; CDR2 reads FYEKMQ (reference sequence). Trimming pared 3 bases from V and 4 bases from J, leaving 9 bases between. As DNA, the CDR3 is TGTGCCAGCAGCTTCCCGACGGGCACTGAAGCTTTCTTT. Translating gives CASSFPTGTEAFF. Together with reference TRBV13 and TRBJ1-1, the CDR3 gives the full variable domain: AAGVIQSPRHLIKEKRETATLKCYPIPRHDTVYWYQQGPGQDPQFLISFYEKMQSDKGSIPDRFSAQQFSDYHSELNMSSLELGDSALYFCASSFPTGTEAFFGQGTRLTVV.

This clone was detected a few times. The CDR3 reads CASSQSSRVATGELFF. Written as DNA, the CDR3 is TGTGCCAGCAGCCAATCTTCCAGGGTGGCGACCGGGGAGCTGTTTTTT. The rearrangement joins TRBV16 to TRBJ2-2; the D gene is possibly TRBD1 (5 bases). This CDR3 has 16 residues. Trimming removed 0 bases at V and 5 bases at J, with 13 bases between. The germline gives CDR1 KGHSY, CDR2 FQNENV. The variable domain in full, with the rest retrieved from reference TRBV16 and TRBJ2-2, is GEEVAQTPKHLVRGEGQKAKLYCAPIKGHSYVFWYQQVLKNEFKFLISFQNENVFDETGMPKERFSAKCLPNSPCSLEIQATKLEDSAVYFCASSQSSRVATGELFFGEGSRLTVL.

Written as DNA, the CDR3 is TGTGCCAGTAAAGCCCTCGGGACTAACTGGTTATCTGGGGCCAACGTCCTGACTTTC. This gives the protein CASKALGTNWLSGANVLTF. The rearrangement links TRBV19 to TRBJ2-6, with 7 bases aligning to TRBD2. J was trimmed by 1 base and V by 7 bases; bases with no gene match: 16. CDR1 is LNHDA, CDR2 SQIVND, per germline (reference sequence). The CDR3 is made up of 19 amino acids.

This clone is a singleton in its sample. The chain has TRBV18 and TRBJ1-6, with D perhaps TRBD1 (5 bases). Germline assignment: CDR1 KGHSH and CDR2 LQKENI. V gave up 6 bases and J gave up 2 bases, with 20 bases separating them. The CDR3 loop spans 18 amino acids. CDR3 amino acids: CASSSTPQAYPYNSPLHF. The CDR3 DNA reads TGTGCCAGCTCCAGTACACCACAGGCCTATCCCTATAATTCACCCCTCCACTTT.

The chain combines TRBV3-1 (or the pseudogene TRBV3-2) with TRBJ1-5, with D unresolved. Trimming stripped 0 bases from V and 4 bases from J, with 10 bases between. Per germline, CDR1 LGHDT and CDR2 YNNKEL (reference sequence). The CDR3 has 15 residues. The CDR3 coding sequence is TGTGCCAGCAGCCAAGATGGGTCACAGAATCAGCCCCAGCATTTT. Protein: CASSQDGSQNQPQHF.

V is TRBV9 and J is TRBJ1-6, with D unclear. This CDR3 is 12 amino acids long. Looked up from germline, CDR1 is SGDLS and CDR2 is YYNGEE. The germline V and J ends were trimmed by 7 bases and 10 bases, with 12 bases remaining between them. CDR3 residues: CASAPPRSPLHF. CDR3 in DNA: TGTGCCAGCGCCCCCCCTAGATCACCCCTCCACTTT.

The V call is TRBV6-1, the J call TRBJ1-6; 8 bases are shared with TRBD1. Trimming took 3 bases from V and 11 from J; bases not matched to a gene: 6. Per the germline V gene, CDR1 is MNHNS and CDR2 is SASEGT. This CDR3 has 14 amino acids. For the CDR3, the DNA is TGTGCCAGCAGTGACGGGTGGACAGGGACACCCCTCCACTTT. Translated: CASSDGWTGTPLHF.

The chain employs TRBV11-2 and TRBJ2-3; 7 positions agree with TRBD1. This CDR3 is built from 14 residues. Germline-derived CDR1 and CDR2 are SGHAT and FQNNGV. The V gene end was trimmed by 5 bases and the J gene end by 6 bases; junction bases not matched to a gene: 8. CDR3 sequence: CASSPPDRADTQYF. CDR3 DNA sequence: TGTGCCAGCAGCCCCCCCGACAGGGCTGATACGCAGTATTTT.

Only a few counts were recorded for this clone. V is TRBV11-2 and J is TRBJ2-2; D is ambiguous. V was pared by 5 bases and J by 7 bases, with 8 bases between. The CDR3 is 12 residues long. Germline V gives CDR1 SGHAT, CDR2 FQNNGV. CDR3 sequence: CASSLLVGELFF. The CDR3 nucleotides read TGTGCCAGCAGCCTTCTAGTCGGGGAGCTGTTTTTT.

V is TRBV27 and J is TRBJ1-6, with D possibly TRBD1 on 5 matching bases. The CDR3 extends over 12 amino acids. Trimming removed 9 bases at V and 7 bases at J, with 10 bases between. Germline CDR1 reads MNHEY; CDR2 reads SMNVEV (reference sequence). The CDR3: CASATVNSPLHF. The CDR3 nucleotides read TGTGCCAGTGCGACAGTGAATTCACCCCTCCACTTT.

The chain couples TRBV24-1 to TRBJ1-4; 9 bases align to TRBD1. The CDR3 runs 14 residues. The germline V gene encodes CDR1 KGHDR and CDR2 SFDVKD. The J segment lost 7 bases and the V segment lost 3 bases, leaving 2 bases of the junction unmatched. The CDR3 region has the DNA TGTGCCACCAGTGATCCGGGACAGGGTGAAAAACTGTTTTTT. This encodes CATSDPGQGEKLFF.

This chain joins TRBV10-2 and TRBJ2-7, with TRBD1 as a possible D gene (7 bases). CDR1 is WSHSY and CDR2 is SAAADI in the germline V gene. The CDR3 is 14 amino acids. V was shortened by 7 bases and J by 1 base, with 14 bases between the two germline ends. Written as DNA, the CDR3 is TGCGCCAGCACTCCCAGGGGGGAATCCTACGAGCAGTACTTC. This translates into CASTPRGESYEQYF.

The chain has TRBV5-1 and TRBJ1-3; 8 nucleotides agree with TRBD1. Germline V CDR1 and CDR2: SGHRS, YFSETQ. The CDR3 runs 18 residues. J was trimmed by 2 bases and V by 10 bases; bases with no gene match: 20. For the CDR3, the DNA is TGCGCCCCCCTACCGGTTATGACAGGGGATGTGGCTGGAAACACCATATATTTT. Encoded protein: CAPLPVMTGDVAGNTIYF. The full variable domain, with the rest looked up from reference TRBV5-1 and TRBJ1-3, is KAGVTQTPRYLIKTRGQQVTLSCSPISGHRSVSWYQQTPGQGLQFLFEYFSETQRNKGNFPGRFSGRQFSNSRSEMNVSTLELGDSALYLCAPLPVMTGDVAGNTIYFGEGSWLTVV.

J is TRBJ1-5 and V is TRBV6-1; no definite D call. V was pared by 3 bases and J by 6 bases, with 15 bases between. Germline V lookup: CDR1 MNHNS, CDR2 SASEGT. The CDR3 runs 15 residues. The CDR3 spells CASSDEPLSGQPQHF. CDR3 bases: TGTGCCAGCAGTGATGAACCCCTTTCGGGTCAGCCCCAGCATTTT.

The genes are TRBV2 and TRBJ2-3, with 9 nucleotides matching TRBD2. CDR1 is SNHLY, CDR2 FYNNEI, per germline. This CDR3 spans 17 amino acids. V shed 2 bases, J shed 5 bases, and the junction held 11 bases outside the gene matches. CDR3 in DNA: TGTGCCAGCAGTGAATGGTTGGGCGGGGGGGCAGGAGATACGCAGTATTTT. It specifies CASSEWLGGGAGDTQYF.

The DNA of the CDR3 is TGTGCCACCGCGACGGCGGGGGGGCCAAGCACCGGGGAGCTGTTTTTT. Its protein is CATATAGGPSTGELFF. V gene TRBV10-3 combines with J gene TRBJ2-2, with TRBD2 matching 9 bases. V lost 10 bases to trimming and J lost 4 bases; unmatched junction nucleotides: 13. CDR3 length: 16 amino acids. Germline CDR1 reads ENHRY; CDR2 reads SYGVKD.

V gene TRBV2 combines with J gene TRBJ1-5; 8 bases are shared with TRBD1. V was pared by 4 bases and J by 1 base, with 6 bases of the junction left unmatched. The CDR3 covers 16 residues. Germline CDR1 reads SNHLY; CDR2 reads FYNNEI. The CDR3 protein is CASSGRTGFSNQPQHF. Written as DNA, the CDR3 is TGTGCCAGCAGTGGGAGGACAGGGTTCAGCAATCAGCCCCAGCATTTT.

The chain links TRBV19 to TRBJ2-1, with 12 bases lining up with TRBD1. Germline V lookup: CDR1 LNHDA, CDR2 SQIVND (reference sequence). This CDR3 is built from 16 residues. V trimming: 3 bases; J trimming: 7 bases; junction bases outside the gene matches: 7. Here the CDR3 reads CASSMTGTGGLNEQFF. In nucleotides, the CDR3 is TGTGCCAGTAGTATGACCGGGACAGGGGGCTTAAATGAGCAGTTCTTC.

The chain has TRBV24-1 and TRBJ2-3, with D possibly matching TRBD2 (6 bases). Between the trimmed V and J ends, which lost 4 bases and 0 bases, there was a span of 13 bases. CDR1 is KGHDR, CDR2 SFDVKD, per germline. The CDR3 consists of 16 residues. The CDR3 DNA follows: TGTGCCACCAGTGACCCGGGGAGCGGGAGCACAGATACGCAGTATTTT. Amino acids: CATSDPGSGSTDTQYF.

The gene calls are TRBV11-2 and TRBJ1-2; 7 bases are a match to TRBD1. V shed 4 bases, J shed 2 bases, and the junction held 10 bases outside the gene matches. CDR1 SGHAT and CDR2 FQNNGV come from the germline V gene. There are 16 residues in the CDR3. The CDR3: CASSSIPTGRNYGYTF. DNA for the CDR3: TGTGCCAGCAGCTCAATTCCGACAGGGAGGAACTATGGCTACACCTTC.

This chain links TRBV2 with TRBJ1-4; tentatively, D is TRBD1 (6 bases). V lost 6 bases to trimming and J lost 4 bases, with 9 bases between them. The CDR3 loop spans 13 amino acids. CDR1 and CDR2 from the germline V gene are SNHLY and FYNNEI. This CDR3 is CASSRTVNEKLFF. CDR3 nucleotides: TGTGCCAGCAGCCGGACAGTTAATGAAAAACTGTTTTTT.

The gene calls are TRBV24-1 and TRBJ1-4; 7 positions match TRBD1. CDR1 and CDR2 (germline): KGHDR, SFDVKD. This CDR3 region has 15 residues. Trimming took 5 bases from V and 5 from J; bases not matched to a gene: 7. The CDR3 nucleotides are TGTGCCACCAGTGGATCCAGGGGGGAGAATGAAAAACTGTTTTTT. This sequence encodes CATSGSRGENEKLFF.